This TCR beta chain was captured by sequencing in a study of cytomegalovirus exposure and HLA in healthy donors. Study-wide context: Later analysis reported that the roughly 120 validation repertoires shared the platform of the 650 to 700 first-cohort repertoires. Study findings and constraints: There were 150 to 200 TCR beta chains listed as cytomegalovirus-associated. Reports credit the classifier with highly specific, highly sensitive diagnosis of cytomegalovirus status.

Method: immunoSEQ multiplex PCR; TCRdb's copy keeps in-frame clones and lacks some. Of more than 250,000 clones detected, around 90% appear once; the ten largest clones hold roughly 1.2%. About this clone: Its matching antigen is unknown.

This CDR3 contains 15 residues. The germline gives CDR1 LGHNA, CDR2 YNFKEQ. The V and J ends lost 1 base and 0 bases respectively, with 4 bases between them. Sequencing input: PBMCs. The chain has TRBV4-2 and TRBJ2-6; the D is unclear. This TCR was recovered from a woman aged 25 to 39 in good health and CMV-seropositive. The CDR3, as DNA: TGTGCCAGCAGCCAAGGGTCCTCTGGGGCCAACGTCCTGACTTTC. It codes for CASSQGSSGANVLTF.